This TCR beta chain was found in a study of response to subunit inactivated influenza vaccine. Germline CDR1 reads MDHEN; CDR2 reads SYDVKM. The germline V and J ends were trimmed by 6 bases and 3 bases, with 12 bases remaining between them. This CDR3 is 14 amino acids long. Study-level findings and limits: Authors suggested each seasonal influenza vaccination recruits few new T cells.

This clonotype was detected ten times or more. Its antigen remains unknown. TCRdb independently ran MiXCR on the RT-PCR reads; one entry per CDR3 protein. The sample includes around 480,000 distinct CDR3 sequences, approximately 9.9% of them seen just once. This receptor was obtained from a man in his forties or fifties who received an inactivated influenza vaccine. Sample: PBMCs from blood, taken about 40 days after vaccination. The chain combines TRBV28 with TRBJ1-5; D is ambiguous. CDR3 DNA: TGTGCCAGCAGACCGCGCCCGATCAATCAGCCCCAGCATTTT. It translates to CASRPRPINQPQHF.